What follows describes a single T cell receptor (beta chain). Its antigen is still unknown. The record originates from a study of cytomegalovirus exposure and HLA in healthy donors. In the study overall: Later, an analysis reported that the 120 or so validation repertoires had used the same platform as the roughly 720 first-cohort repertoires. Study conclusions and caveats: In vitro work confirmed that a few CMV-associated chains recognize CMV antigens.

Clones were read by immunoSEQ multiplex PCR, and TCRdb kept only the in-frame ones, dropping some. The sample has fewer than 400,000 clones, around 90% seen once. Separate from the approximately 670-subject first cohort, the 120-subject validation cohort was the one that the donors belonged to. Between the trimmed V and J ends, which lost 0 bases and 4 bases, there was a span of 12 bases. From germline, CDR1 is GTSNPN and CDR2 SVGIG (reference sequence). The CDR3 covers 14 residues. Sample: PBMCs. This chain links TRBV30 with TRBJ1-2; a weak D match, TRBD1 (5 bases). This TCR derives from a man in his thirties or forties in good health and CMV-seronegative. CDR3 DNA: TGTGCCTGGAGTGTACGGGGGGTCGGCTATGGCTACACCTTC. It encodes CAWSVRGVGYGYTF.